A single sample gave rise to the 3 T cell receptor beta chains below, sequenced in a study of Graves' ophthalmopathy and Graves' hyperthyroidism. Amplification of the TCR beta CDR3 regions used RNA transcripts (as template). In the first round, RT-PCR was carried out with HTBI primers, and a multiplex PCR formed the second round. TCRdb called the multiplex PCR reads again in MiXCR, with one record for every CDR3 protein. Of some 390,000 distinct CDR3 sequences in the sample, around 20% were seen once. The specimen was peripheral blood. The receptor source for this set is a woman younger than 35 with Graves' ophthalmopathy.

This clonotype was recorded many times. The chain's CDR3 is CASSFGRYEQYF. DNA for the CDR3: TGTGCCAGCAGCTTCGGACGCTACGAGCAGTACTTC. V and J are TRBV5-6 and TRBJ2-7, with no clear D. Germline lookup yields CDR1 SGHDT and CDR2 YYEEEE. CDR3 length equals 12 residues. The V gene lost 2 bases and the J gene lost 3 bases, with 6 bases spanning the gap.

The rearrangement links TRBV3-1 to TRBJ2-7; 9 positions agree with TRBD1. V dropped 7 bases and J dropped 0; count of bases not matched to a gene: 4. CDR3 size: 14 residues. Germline V gives CDR1 LGHDT, CDR2 YNNKEL (reference sequence). DNA of the CDR3: TGTGCCAGCACCCTACAGGGGGCCTCCTACGAGCAGTACTTC. It translates to CASTLQGASYEQYF.

This clonotype was observed at least ten times. The genes are TRBV6-5 and TRBJ2-2; no definite D call. Trimming pared 0 bases from V and 5 bases from J, leaving 13 bases between. Germline values: CDR1 MNHEY, CDR2 SVGAGI. The CDR3 loop spans 16 amino acids. The DNA of the CDR3 is TGTGCCAGCAGTTACTCCCCCCAAGTGGGGACCGGGGAGCTGTTTTTT. Amino acid sequence: CASSYSPQVGTGELFF.